One sample yielded the 27 T cell receptor beta chains listed below, sequenced in a study of T cells after yellow fever vaccination. TCRdb passed the 5' RACE reads through MiXCR, listing each CDR3 protein once. The table records about 340,000 distinct CDR3 sequences, under 5% of them present only once. Sequencing was performed on PBMCs, taken 5 days after the yellow fever booster vaccination. The origin of the receptors is a man aged 18 to 35 who received the YFV17D yellow fever vaccine.

A few counts support this clonotype. The chain links TRBV10-3 to TRBJ2-7; perhaps TRBD2 as D (5 bases). Germline V gene lookup returns CDR1 ENHRY and CDR2 SYGVKD. The CDR3 is 11 residues long. Trimming stripped 2 bases from V and 9 bases from J, with 8 bases between. This CDR3 reads CAISEGLAQYV. DNA for the CDR3: TGTGCCATCAGTGAGGGACTGGCGCAGTACGTC.

This clonotype was seen a few times. The chain combines TRBV12-3 or TRBV12-4 with TRBJ2-1; no firm D call. This CDR3 comprises 12 residues. V lost 2 bases and J 8 bases, leaving 7 bases between the germline ends. CDR3 DNA sequence: TGTGCCAGCAGTTTAAGGGCGGATGAGCAGTTCTTC. This sequence encodes CASSLRADEQFF.

This clonotype occurred many times. The chain employs TRBV5-1 and TRBJ1-1; the match to TRBD1 covers 7 bases. Trimming cost V 1 base and J 4 bases; bases outside gene matches: 4. The CDR3 spans 14 residues. Germline CDR1 is SGHRS and CDR2 is YFSETQ. CDR3 residues: CASSLQGGSTEAFF. As DNA, the CDR3 is TGCGCCAGCAGCTTGCAGGGGGGCAGCACTGAAGCTTTCTTT.

In its sample, this clonotype was seen many times. The chain combines TRBV4-3 with TRBJ2-1; D uncertain. The CDR3 extends over 15 amino acids. The V gene lost 4 bases and the J gene lost 3 bases, with 13 bases spanning the gap. Germline V CDR1 and CDR2: LGHNA, YSLEER. The CDR3 loop is CASSPQSDGYNEQFF. CDR3 in DNA: TGCGCCAGCAGCCCGCAGAGTGATGGCTACAATGAGCAGTTCTTC.

This clonotype turned up a few times. This chain connects TRBV9 to TRBJ1-1; 8 bases fit TRBD1. The V gene's germline CDR1 is SGDLS and CDR2 YYNGEE. The CDR3 totals 14 residues. V lost 4 bases to trimming and J lost 7 bases; unmatched junction nucleotides: 9. In DNA, the CDR3 is TGTGCCAGCAGCATCAGCGACAGGGGCCATGAAGCTTTCTTT. Amino acids: CASSISDRGHEAFF.

This clonotype came up many times. This CDR3 reads CASSPRTLKAFF. The CDR3 DNA reads as TGTGCCAGCAGCCCGCGGACCCTCAAAGCTTTCTTT. V gene TRBV5-5 combines with J gene TRBJ1-1; no firm D call. Germline V lookup: CDR1 SGHKS, CDR2 YYEKEE (reference sequence). Trimming stripped 4 bases from V and 9 bases from J, with 13 bases between. The CDR3 has 12 amino acids. The whole variable domain, filled in from reference TRBV5-5 and TRBJ1-1, reads DAGVTQSPTHLIKTRGQQVTLRCSPISGHKSVSWYQQVLGQGPQFIFQYYEKEERGRGNFPDRFSARQFPNYSSELNVNALLLGDSALYLCASSPRTLKAFFGQGTRLTVV.

This clonotype has only a few counts. The genes are TRBV5-1 and TRBJ2-4; 8 bases map to TRBD1. From germline, CDR1 is SGHRS and CDR2 YFSETQ. This CDR3 spans 14 amino acids. After removal of 5 bases from V and 8 bases from J, the junction contained 9 bases not matched to a gene. The CDR3 DNA reads as TGCGCCAGCAGGGTACAGGGGGTATGGGACATTCAGTACTTC. It encodes CASRVQGVWDIQYF.

This clonotype has ten or more counts. The chain carries TRBV7-9 and TRBJ1-5; 7 bases agree with TRBD1. Germline V gives CDR1 SEHNR, CDR2 FQNEAQ (reference sequence). Unmatched junction bases numbered 3, after V lost 1 base and J lost 6 bases. The CDR3 runs to 14 residues. CDR3 nucleotide sequence: TGTGCCAGCAGCTTAGGACAGGGAGGTCAGCCCCAGCATTTT. Translating it yields CASSLGQGGQPQHF.

This rearrangement joins TRBV11-2 to TRBJ2-3; D ambiguous. CDR1 and CDR2 (germline): SGHAT, FQNNGV. The CDR3 is 13 residues long. V was trimmed by 3 bases and J by 7 bases, leaving 11 bases between them. The CDR3 DNA is TGTGCCAGCAGCTTTACAACCAAGAATACGCAGTATTTT. Residues: CASSFTTKNTQYF.

This clonotype appeared many times. The rearrangement uses TRBV7-2 and TRBJ1-5; D might be TRBD1 (5 bases). Trimming shortened V by 3 bases and J by 5 bases, and 11 bases separated the two germline ends. The CDR3 contains 14 residues. Germline V gene data show CDR1 as SGHTA and CDR2 as FQGNSA. The CDR3, as DNA: TGTGCCAGCAGCTTGGACGGGGGGGATCAGCCCCAGCATTTT. Its protein product is CASSLDGGDQPQHF.

This clonotype was counted at least ten times. V gene TRBV10-3 combines with J gene TRBJ2-2; D call uncertain. V was clipped by 4 bases and J by 5 bases, with 8 bases between them. The CDR3 is 13 amino acids. The V gene's germline CDR1 is ENHRY and CDR2 SYGVKD. The DNA of the CDR3 is TGTGCCATCAGTGGAGACTGGACCGGGGAGCTGTTTTTT. Its protein product is CAISGDWTGELFF.

In its sample, this clonotype was seen many times. V usage is TRBV20-1 and J usage is TRBJ2-6; D remains ambiguous. From germline, CDR1 is DFQATT and CDR2 SNEGSKA (reference sequence). Trimming removed 3 bases from V and 2 bases from J, with 8 bases in between. The CDR3 loop spans 14 amino acids. The DNA for the CDR3 is TGCAGTGCTAGCGGGTCAACTGGGGCCAACGTCCTGACTTTC. It is translated as CSASGSTGANVLTF.

The chain employs TRBV12-3 or TRBV12-4 and TRBJ2-2, with D hard to call. The V and J ends lost 3 bases and 4 bases respectively, with 3 bases between them. The length of the CDR3 is 12 residues. DNA of the CDR3: TGTGCCAGCAGTTTTACCACCGGGGAGCTGTTTTTT. This gives the protein CASSFTTGELFF.

This clonotype was seen repeatedly, ten times or more. This rearrangement joins TRBV15 to TRBJ2-6; the D is unclear. Trimming cost V 1 base and J 4 bases, with 8 bases left between them. The CDR3 sequence is 15 residues long. Germline V gene data show CDR1 as LNHNV and CDR2 as YYDKDF (reference sequence). The CDR3: CATSRGSRGANVLTF. CDR3 DNA: TGTGCCACCAGCAGAGGGAGCAGAGGGGCCAACGTCCTGACTTTC.

V usage is TRBV28 and J usage is TRBJ2-5; 10 nucleotides match TRBD2. CDR1 MDHEN and CDR2 SYDVKM come from the germline V gene. V lost 6 bases to trimming and J lost 3 bases; unmatched junction nucleotides: 7. The CDR3 loop spans 15 amino acids. DNA of the CDR3: TGTGCCAGCAGCGCCCCAGCGGGGGGGAAAGAGACCCAGTACTTC. The encoded protein is CASSAPAGGKETQYF.

The rearrangement joins TRBV3-1 to TRBJ1-6, with TRBD1 as a possible D gene (6 bases). This CDR3 has 12 residues. V was cut by 8 bases and J by 9 bases, with 11 bases left in between. Per the germline V gene, CDR1 is LGHDT and CDR2 is YNNKEL (reference sequence). CDR3 sequence (DNA): TGTGCCAGCCAACAGGGAAGTTCACCCCTCCACTTT. It yields the protein CASQQGSSPLHF.

This clonotype was recorded a few times. This chain uses TRBV20-1 with TRBJ1-4; D unresolved. With 3 bases removed from V and 7 bases from J, the gap between germline ends came to 15 bases. Germline V gene sequence: CDR1 DFQATT, CDR2 SNEGSKA (reference sequence). This CDR3 region has 14 residues. The CDR3, as DNA: TGCAGTGCTAGTGTGCCCTTCCCGGGTGAAAAACTGTTTTTT. This gives the protein CSASVPFPGEKLFF.

Ten or more counts support this clonotype. The V gene is TRBV6-2 or TRBV6-3, the J gene TRBJ1-1, with 10 bases aligning to TRBD1. Germline CDR1 reads MNHEY; CDR2 reads SVGEGT. This CDR3 comprises 16 residues. V lost 5 bases and J lost 0; bases outside the gene matches: 6. This CDR3 reads CASSEGQGPMNTEAFF. The CDR3 DNA reads TGTGCCAGCAGTGAGGGACAGGGGCCGATGAACACTGAAGCTTTCTTT.

The J gene is TRBJ1-2, the V gene TRBV7-2, with 7 bases identical to TRBD1. Germline CDR1 SGHTA, CDR2 FQGNSA. The CDR3 is made up of 19 amino acids. J was trimmed by 2 bases and V by 5 bases; bases with no gene match: 20. The chain's CDR3 is CASSELGQREEEGNYGYTF. The CDR3 region has the DNA TGTGCCAGCAGCGAACTGGGACAGAGGGAAGAAGAGGGGAACTATGGCTACACCTTC.

A few counts support this clonotype. V and J are TRBV29-1 and TRBJ1-5; tentative D call: TRBD1 (6 bases). Germline CDR1 SQVTM, CDR2 ANQGSEA. V gave up 7 bases and J gave up 2 bases, with 15 bases separating them. The CDR3 has 14 residues. CDR3 loop: CSAIAGGRNQPQHF. CDR3 DNA: TGCAGCGCCATAGCGGGGGGCCGCAATCAGCCCCAGCATTTT.

This clonotype was counted only a few times. The rearrangement uses TRBV7-2 and TRBJ2-4, with 7 bases aligning to TRBD1. V dropped 5 bases and J dropped 7; count of bases not matched to a gene: 5. The germline gives CDR1 SGHTA, CDR2 FQGNSA. CDR3 length: 13 amino acids. This chain's CDR3 is CASSADRDNIQYF. Written as DNA, the CDR3 is TGTGCCAGCAGCGCAGACAGGGATAACATTCAGTACTTC.

The chain joins TRBV10-3 to TRBJ2-5, with a possible D match to TRBD1 (6 bases). The CDR3 extends over 14 amino acids. V lost 2 bases and J lost 4, with 11 bases in between. The germline CDR1 and CDR2 sequences are ENHRY and SYGVKD. The CDR3 nucleotides are TGTGCCATCAGTGAGGTACAGGGTAGAGAGACCCAGTACTTC. Amino acid sequence: CAISEVQGRETQYF.

A remark on this clonotype: A much larger clone lies a single base off, so this may be a read error. The chain combines TRBV27 with TRBJ1-1; no clear D gene. Germline V gives CDR1 MNHEY, CDR2 SMNVEV (reference sequence). The germline V and J ends were trimmed by 7 bases and 4 bases, with 19 bases remaining between them. The CDR3 has 15 amino acids. The CDR3 region is CASTATRRSITEAFF. For the CDR3, the DNA is TGTGCCAGCACCGCCACCCGACGGTCGATCACTGAAGCTTTCTTT.

The rearrangement uses TRBV20-1 and TRBJ2-3; D call uncertain. The CDR3 is made up of 13 amino acids. Germline V gives CDR1 DFQATT, CDR2 SNEGSKA (reference sequence). V was cut by 3 bases and J by 0 bases, with 7 bases left in between. The CDR3 protein is CSASSASTDTQYF. DNA for the CDR3: TGCAGTGCTAGTTCCGCTAGCACAGATACGCAGTATTTT.

The rearrangement joins TRBV6-2 or TRBV6-3 to TRBJ2-7; D perhaps matches TRBD1 (6 bases). The CDR3 consists of 13 residues. Germline lookup yields CDR1 MNHEY and CDR2 SVGEGT. Trimming stripped 4 bases from V and 6 bases from J, with 13 bases between. CDR3 amino acids: CASSLGRGTEQYV. The CDR3 DNA is TGTGCCAGCAGTTTAGGTAGGGGGACCGAGCAGTACGTC.

In its sample, this clonotype was seen many times. V gene TRBV5-1 combines with J gene TRBJ1-5; D not resolved. Trimming removed 4 bases from V and 1 base from J, with 9 bases in between. The CDR3 contains 14 residues. Germline V gene lookup returns CDR1 SGHRS and CDR2 YFSETQ. CDR3 coding DNA: TGCGCCAGCAGCCGCGACGGGAGCAATCAGCCCCAGCATTTT. It yields the protein CASSRDGSNQPQHF.

This CDR3 is CASSTLGGLNTEAFF. The DNA for the CDR3 is TGTGCCAGCAGTACCCTGGGGGGTCTGAACACTGAAGCTTTCTTT. The rearrangement links TRBV12-3 or TRBV12-4 to TRBJ1-1; D is possibly TRBD1 (5 bases). V lost 5 bases and J 0 bases, leaving 13 bases between the germline ends. The CDR3 consists of 15 residues.